This TCR beta chain was captured by sequencing in a study of blood T cells in healthy people across ages. This CDR3 region has 13 residues. Trimming removed 6 bases from V and 9 bases from J, with 18 bases in between. Regarding this clonotype: Its antigen is still unknown.

Overall study results and limits: Researchers report that TCR beta diversity correlated strongly with naive T cell percentage.

Through a sample-barcoded 5' primer and a J-beta primer mix, a second PCR was run for roughly 6 to 11 cycles. TCRdb re-analysed the 5' RACE reads in MiXCR, keeping a single row per CDR3 protein. The sample holds fewer than 2,000,000 distinct CDR3 sequences, around 42% seen once. The sequenced sample consisted of blood. This TCR was recovered from a human donor in good health. V is TRBV12-3 or TRBV12-4 and J is TRBJ2-7; D is unclear. The CDR3 loop reads CASSPQEYPGQYF. CDR3 coding DNA: TGTGCCAGCAGCCCCCAAGAATATCCCGGGCAGTACTTC.